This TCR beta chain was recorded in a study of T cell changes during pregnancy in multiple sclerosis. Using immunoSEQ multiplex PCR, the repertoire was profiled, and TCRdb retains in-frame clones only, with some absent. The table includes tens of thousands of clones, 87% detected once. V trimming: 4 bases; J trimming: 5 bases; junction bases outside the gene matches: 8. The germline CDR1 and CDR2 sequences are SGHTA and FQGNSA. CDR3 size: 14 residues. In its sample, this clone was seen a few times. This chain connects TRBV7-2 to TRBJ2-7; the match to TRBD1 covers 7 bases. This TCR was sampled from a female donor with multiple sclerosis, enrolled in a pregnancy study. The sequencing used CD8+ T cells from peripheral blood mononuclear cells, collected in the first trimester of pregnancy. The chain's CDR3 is CASSSLGGVDEQYF. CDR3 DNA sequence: TGTGCCAGCAGCTCCCTAGGGGGCGTCGACGAGCAGTACTTC. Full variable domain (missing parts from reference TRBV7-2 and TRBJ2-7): GAGVSQSPSNKVTEKGKDVELRCDPISGHTALYWYRQSLGQGLEFLIYFQGNSAPDKSGLPSDRFSAERTGGSVSTLTIQRTQQEDSAVYLCASSSLGGVDEQYFGPGTRLTVT.